What follows are 30 T cell receptor beta chains derived from one specimen sequenced in a study of cytomegalovirus exposure and HLA in healthy donors. Primers included in the PCR were 60 Vbeta and 13 Jbeta primers. TCRdb's copy holds only in-frame clones and misses some; the assay was immunoSEQ multiplex PCR. The table records some 150,000 clones, 60% to 85% of them present only once. Source material: PBMCs. The receptor set was obtained from a woman aged 40 to 50 in good health and CMV-seropositive.

In its sample, this clone was seen once. Germline is not matched at one junction end, which may reflect a read error. Other DNA sequences in this specimen translate into the identical CDR3. The V and J genes are TRBV2 and TRBJ2-1, with 10 bases matching TRBD2. The length of the CDR3 is 12 residues. Germline assignment: CDR1 SNHLY and CDR2 FYNNEI. CDR3 amino acids: CAISGGAAEQFF. CDR3 DNA sequence: TGCGCCATAAGCGGGGGGGCGGCTGAGCAGTTCTTC.

The chain employs TRBV9 and TRBJ2-7; 8 nucleotides match TRBD2. The V segment lost 0 bases and the J segment 5 bases; nucleotides outside the gene matches: 7. The CDR3 length is 15 residues. The germline V gene has CDR1 SGDLS and CDR2 YYNGEE. The CDR3 DNA sequence: TGTGCCAGCAGCGTAGCTCCGGGAGGGTTTAACGAGCAGTACTTC. Translated: CASSVAPGGFNEQYF.

The chain is built from TRBV19 and TRBJ1-2, with no clear D. V lost 3 bases and J lost 5, with 10 bases in between. This CDR3 is built from 13 residues. Germline values: CDR1 LNHDA, CDR2 SQIVND (reference sequence). For the CDR3, the DNA is TGTGCCAGTAGTATGGGTCAGGTATATGGCTACACCTTC. Protein: CASSMGQVYGYTF.

The rearrangement links TRBV5-4 to TRBJ1-2; 9 bases are a match to TRBD1. Germline loops: CDR1 SGHNT, CDR2 YYREEE (reference sequence). This CDR3 is 14 amino acids long. J was trimmed by 8 bases and V by 5 bases; bases with no gene match: 10. The CDR3 nucleotides read TGTGCCAGCAGTTCGACCGGGACAGGGTACGGCTACACCTTC. This translates into CASSSTGTGYGYTF.

V and J are TRBV6-1 and TRBJ1-5, with 9 bases lining up with TRBD1. The CDR3 is 14 amino acids. CDR1 MNHNS and CDR2 SASEGT come from the germline V gene. V dropped 7 bases and J dropped 5; count of bases not matched to a gene: 6. CDR3 coding DNA: TGTGCCAGCATGGGACAGGGTCATTATCAGCCCCAGCATTTT. Its protein product is CASMGQGHYQPQHF.

The V gene is TRBV5-1, the J gene TRBJ2-3; 8 bases line up with TRBD1. In germline, CDR1 is SGHRS, CDR2 YFSETQ. CDR3 size: 15 residues. V lost 4 bases, J lost 3 bases, and 7 bases stayed unmatched. The CDR3 sequence: CASSNGQGVTDTQYF. The CDR3 DNA sequence: TGCGCCAGCAGCAACGGACAGGGAGTTACAGATACGCAGTATTTT.

The V and J genes are TRBV7-9 and TRBJ2-4; the D is unclear. Trimming took off 1 base at V and 5 bases at J, with 6 bases between the two ends. The CDR3 has 13 amino acids. The germline V gene has CDR1 SEHNR and CDR2 FQNEAQ (reference sequence). The CDR3 reads CASSLGEQNIQYF. CDR3 DNA: TGTGCCAGCAGCTTAGGAGAGCAAAACATTCAGTACTTC.

V usage is TRBV6-5 and J usage is TRBJ2-2; 8 nucleotides agree with TRBD1. Germline trimming cut 6 bases from V and 13 bases from J; bases unmatched to any gene: 10. The V gene's germline CDR1 is MNHEY and CDR2 SVGAGI. The CDR3 runs 13 residues. The CDR3 DNA reads as TGTGCCAGCAGGACAGGGGCGGCCGTTTCGCTGTTTTTT. Residues: CASRTGAAVSLFF.

V and J are TRBV5-1 and TRBJ1-2; 11 positions match TRBD1. There are 14 residues in the CDR3. The V and J ends lost 4 bases and 4 bases, in that order; junction bases with no gene match: 3. The germline V gene encodes CDR1 SGHRS and CDR2 YFSETQ. CDR3 region: CASSRDRGSYGYTF. The CDR3 nucleotides are TGCGCCAGCAGCCGGGACAGGGGGTCCTATGGCTACACCTTC. Based on the CDR3 plus reference TRBV5-1 and TRBJ1-2, the full variable domain is KAGVTQTPRYLIKTRGQQVTLSCSPISGHRSVSWYQQTPGQGLQFLFEYFSETQRNKGNFPGRFSGRQFSNSRSEMNVSTLELGDSALYLCASSRDRGSYGYTFGSGTRLTVV.

The chain carries TRBV6-1 and TRBJ1-4; no clear D gene. V lost 0 bases, J lost 0 bases, and 5 bases lay in between. Germline-derived CDR1 and CDR2 are MNHNS and SASEGT. The CDR3 loop spans 15 amino acids. The CDR3 coding sequence is TGTGCCAGCAGTGAAGCCGCAGCAACTAATGAAAAACTGTTTTTT. Protein product: CASSEAAATNEKLFF.

The rearrangement uses TRBV4-1 and TRBJ1-5, with 7 bases that match TRBD1. The CDR3 sequence is 15 residues long. V was pared by 4 bases and J by 1 base, with 4 bases of the junction left unmatched. Germline loops: CDR1 MGHRA, CDR2 YSYEKL. The DNA of the CDR3 is TGCGCCAGCAGCCCCGGGACAGTAAGCAATCAGCCCCAGCATTTT. Translation gives CASSPGTVSNQPQHF.

The chain employs TRBV11-2 and TRBJ1-1, with 9 positions matching TRBD1. V dropped 5 bases and J dropped 1; count of bases not matched to a gene: 8. The germline V gene encodes CDR1 SGHAT and CDR2 FQNNGV. This CDR3 comprises 16 residues. CDR3 residues: CASSPGTGTGNTEAFF. CDR3 nucleotide sequence: TGTGCCAGCAGCCCCGGGACAGGGACAGGGAACACTGAAGCTTTCTTT.

The genes are TRBV5-1 and TRBJ1-1; TRBD1 matches 7 bases. This CDR3 contains 13 residues. Per germline, CDR1 SGHRS and CDR2 YFSETQ. Trimming took 4 bases from V and 5 from J; bases not matched to a gene: 5. In DNA, the CDR3 is TGCGCCAGCAGCCCACAACAGGGGACTGAAGCTTTCTTT. It translates to CASSPQQGTEAFF.

The chain recombines TRBV5-1 with TRBJ2-1, with 7 bases lining up with TRBD2. Looked up from germline, CDR1 is SGHRS and CDR2 is YFSETQ. This CDR3 is 17 amino acids long. V lost 0 bases, J lost 0 bases, and 6 bases stayed unmatched. In DNA form, the CDR3 reads TGCGCCAGCAGCTTGGCACCAACGGGGGGCTCCTACAATGAGCAGTTCTTC. As protein: CASSLAPTGGSYNEQFF.

The chain carries TRBV6-6 and TRBJ2-7; D perhaps matches TRBD2 (7 bases). The CDR3 contains 15 residues. Per germline, CDR1 MNHNY and CDR2 SVGAGI (reference sequence). The V gene lost 2 bases and the J gene lost 2 bases, with 13 bases spanning the gap. The CDR3: CASSYGGAATYEQYF. CDR3 coding DNA: TGTGCCAGCAGTTACGGGGGGGCGGCTACCTACGAGCAGTACTTC.

This chain joins TRBV6-5 and TRBJ2-1; possibly TRBD1 for D (6 bases). This CDR3 has 13 residues. The germline V and J ends were trimmed by 7 bases and 7 bases, with 14 bases remaining between them. Germline loops: CDR1 MNHEY, CDR2 SVGAGI. The CDR3 region is CASTRGLWNEQFF. CDR3 nucleotides: TGTGCCAGCACCAGGGGCCTATGGAATGAGCAGTTCTTC.

The V call is TRBV20-1, the J call TRBJ2-1; D is unresolved. V was pared by 6 bases and J by 10 bases, with 13 bases between. Germline V lookup: CDR1 DFQATT, CDR2 SNEGSKA (reference sequence). The CDR3 extends over 11 amino acids. CDR3 region: CSASNYNEQFF. The CDR3 DNA is TGCAGTGCGAGCAACTATAACGAGCAGTTCTTC.

In this sample, this clone turned up a few times. The chain couples TRBV7-9 to TRBJ1-2; D gene uncertain. The CDR3 covers 13 residues. Germline V gene data show CDR1 as SEHNR and CDR2 as FQNEAQ (reference sequence). Trimming left V 0 bases short and J 1 base short, with 3 bases between. The CDR3 spells CASSLASNYGYTF. CDR3 coding DNA: TGTGCCAGCAGCTTAGCGAGTAACTATGGCTACACCTTC.

This clone was observed once. This chain connects TRBV6-5 to TRBJ1-1, with 7 positions matching TRBD1. Germline CDR1 and CDR2: MNHEY and SVGAGI. There are 13 residues in the CDR3. The ends lost 6 bases at V and 6 bases at J; junction bases unmatched: 7. This chain's CDR3 is CASRRPGQPEAFF. The CDR3 coding sequence is TGTGCCAGCAGACGGCCGGGACAGCCTGAAGCTTTCTTT.

The chain carries TRBV10-2 and TRBJ1-1; weak D call: TRBD1 (6 bases). The CDR3 has 14 residues. V was shortened by 8 bases and J by 3 bases, with 16 bases between the two germline ends. Looked up from germline, CDR1 is WSHSY and CDR2 is SAAADI. Here the CDR3 reads CASAIRGSDTEAFF. CDR3 bases: TGCGCCAGCGCGATCAGGGGATCGGACACTGAAGCTTTCTTT.

The CDR3 here is CASSQTDRGVPTDTQYF. The DNA of the CDR3 is TGCGCCAGCAGCCAAACGGACAGGGGAGTACCCACAGATACGCAGTATTTT. The J gene is TRBJ2-3, the V gene TRBV4-1, with 9 bases that match TRBD1. The J segment lost 2 bases and the V segment lost 2 bases, leaving 8 bases of the junction unmatched. CDR3 length: 17 residues. Germline CDR1 MGHRA, CDR2 YSYEKL.

In its sample, this clone was seen once. The V call is TRBV6-5, the J call TRBJ1-2; D is unresolved. Between the trimmed V and J ends, which lost 0 bases and 2 bases, there was a span of 7 bases. Germline V gene lookup returns CDR1 MNHEY and CDR2 SVGAGI. The CDR3 sequence is 14 residues long. The CDR3 here is CASSYSPGNYGYTF. The CDR3 nucleotides read TGTGCCAGCAGTTACTCGCCAGGCAACTATGGCTACACCTTC.

The chain couples TRBV7-9 to TRBJ2-7; D remains ambiguous. This CDR3 has 15 residues. The germline V gene has CDR1 SEHNR and CDR2 FQNEAQ (reference sequence). V was pared by 7 bases and J by 0 bases, with 16 bases between. This CDR3 is CASIPGVPHSYEQYF. CDR3 nucleotides: TGTGCCAGCATACCCGGAGTACCCCACTCCTACGAGCAGTACTTC.

Only one count was recorded for this clone. This chain links TRBV7-6 with TRBJ2-2, with D possibly being TRBD1 (6 bases). The CDR3 has 14 residues. V was cut by 5 bases and J by 4 bases, with 11 bases left in between. The germline gives CDR1 SGHVS, CDR2 FNYEAQ. The CDR3 protein is CASSRTVTTGELFF. In DNA form, the CDR3 reads TGTGCCAGCAGCCGGACAGTTACCACCGGGGAGCTGTTTTTT.

This clone was picked up one time. This rearrangement joins TRBV7-2 to TRBJ2-2, with a tentative D call TRBD1 (5 bases). The V end lost 4 bases, the J end lost 7 bases, and 13 bases lay between the germline ends. Germline V gene sequence: CDR1 SGHTA, CDR2 FQGNSA. The CDR3 sequence is 14 residues long. The CDR3 loop reads CASSSSQGVGELFF. For the CDR3, the DNA is TGTGCCAGCAGCTCATCCCAGGGTGTCGGGGAGCTGTTTTTT.

The CDR3 bases are TGTGCCAGTAGTGATAGGGAGCTAAATTCACCCCTCCACTTT. Protein product: CASSDRELNSPLHF. The chain recombines TRBV19 with TRBJ1-6; D remains unclear. Germline V CDR1 and CDR2: LNHDA, SQIVND (reference sequence). This CDR3 has 14 amino acids. Trimming took off 5 bases at V and 7 bases at J, with 12 bases between the two ends.

The chain joins TRBV2 to TRBJ2-2; 9 positions match TRBD2. The CDR3 length is 16 residues. V was clipped by 6 bases and J by 2 bases; unmatched bases: 7. CDR1 is SNHLY, CDR2 FYNNEI, per germline. The CDR3 region has the DNA TGTGCCAGCAGCCGCTTAGCGGGGGTTAACACCGGGGAGCTGTTTTTT. Its translation is CASSRLAGVNTGELFF.

The chain joins TRBV7-2 to TRBJ2-7; no firm D call. CDR3 length: 13 amino acids. Trimming removed 1 base at V and 6 bases at J, with 10 bases between. The germline V gene has CDR1 SGHTA and CDR2 FQGNSA. The CDR3 region has the DNA TGTGCCAGCAGCTTAGTACTCTCGCCCGAGCAGTACTTC. Its protein product is CASSLVLSPEQYF.

The rearrangement links TRBV7-9 to TRBJ2-1; no clear D gene. In germline, CDR1 is SEHNR, CDR2 FQNEAQ (reference sequence). Trimming shortened V by 8 bases and J by 7 bases, and 6 bases separated the two germline ends. The length of the CDR3 is 10 residues. This CDR3 is CASGSNEQFF. The CDR3 DNA reads as TGTGCCAGCGGTAGTAATGAGCAGTTCTTC.

This chain connects TRBV7-2 to TRBJ2-3, with D maybe TRBD1 (6 bases). Germline lookup yields CDR1 SGHTA and CDR2 FQGNSA. V lost 0 bases and J lost 2, with 18 bases in between. The CDR3 is made up of 18 amino acids. The CDR3: CASSLATLQGPNTDTQYF. DNA of the CDR3: TGTGCCAGCAGCTTAGCAACGTTACAGGGCCCAAACACAGATACGCAGTATTTT.